The sequence of this T cell receptor (beta chain) was determined in a study of blood T cell repertoires in COVID-19. In the study overall: T cells, B-cell-depleted T cells, or PBMCs provided the cDNA or gDNA that served as material.

Authors' processing steps: Amplification of reference gene primers was used by the study to estimate nucleated cell counts. Method: immunoSEQ multiplex PCR; TCRdb's copy keeps in-frame clones and lacks some. V and J calls and clone size are copied from that table; D and trimming were computed from the DNA. The table lists about 90,000 clones, approximately 80% of them singletons. Germline V lookup: CDR1 SGHAT, CDR2 FQNNGV. The ends were cut back, 2 bases at V and 3 bases at J, with 14 bases in the middle. CDR3 length equals 16 residues. The genes are TRBV11-2 and TRBJ1-5; perhaps TRBD1 as D (5 bases). Specimen: peripheral blood. This receptor was obtained from a man between 65 and 85 years old with acute or convalescent COVID-19. This CDR3 reads CASSLSSSGNNQPQHF. The CDR3 DNA sequence: TGTGCCAGCAGCTTAAGCTCGTCAGGGAACAATCAGCCCCAGCATTTT.